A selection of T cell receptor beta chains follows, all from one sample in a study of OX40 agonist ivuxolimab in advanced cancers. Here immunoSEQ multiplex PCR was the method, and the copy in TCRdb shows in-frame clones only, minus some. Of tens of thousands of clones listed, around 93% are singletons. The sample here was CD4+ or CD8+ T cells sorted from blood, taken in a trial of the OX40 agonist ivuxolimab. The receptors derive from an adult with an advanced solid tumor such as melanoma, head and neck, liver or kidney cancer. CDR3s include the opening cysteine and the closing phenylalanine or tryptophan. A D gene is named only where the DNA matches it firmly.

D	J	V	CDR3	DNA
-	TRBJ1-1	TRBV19	CASRVSGRGMNTEAFF	TGTGCCAGTAGGGTGTCCGGGAGGGGTATGAACACTGAAGCTTTCTTT
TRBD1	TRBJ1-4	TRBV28	CASGKQGIEKLFF	TGTGCCAGCGGGAAACAGGGGATTGAAAAACTGTTTTTT
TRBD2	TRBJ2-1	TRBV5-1	CASSLEGTSDNEQFF	TGCGCCAGCAGCTTGGAGGGGACTAGCGACAATGAGCAGTTCTTC
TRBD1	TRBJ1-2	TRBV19	CASMLSRDRANYGYTF	TGTGCCAGTATGCTAAGTCGGGACAGGGCAAACTATGGCTACACCTTC
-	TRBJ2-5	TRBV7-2	CASSLVVSEETQYF	TGTGCCAGCAGCTTAGTGGTTAGCGAAGAGACCCAGTACTTC
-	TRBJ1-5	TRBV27	CASSLVMGWNSGQPQHF	TGTGCCAGCAGTTTAGTTATGGGGTGGAATTCGGGTCAGCCCCAGCATTTT
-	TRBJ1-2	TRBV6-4	CASSDSAGVGGYTF	TGTGCCAGCAGTGACTCTGCCGGGGTAGGAGGCTACACCTTC
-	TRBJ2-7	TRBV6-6	CASSYLSRTFDEQYF	TGTGCCAGCAGTTACCTGTCCAGGACCTTCGACGAGCAGTACTTC
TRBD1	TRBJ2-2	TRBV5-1	CASSTLTGADTGELFF	TGCGCCAGCAGCACTTTGACAGGGGCGGACACCGGGGAGCTGTTTTTT
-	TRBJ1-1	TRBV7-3	CASSSGGGTEAFF	TGTGCCAGCAGCTCGGGGGGCGGCACTGAAGCTTTCTTT
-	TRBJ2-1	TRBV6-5	CASRAPRGAEFF	TGTGCCAGCAGAGCTCCGCGGGGCGCAGAGTTCTTC
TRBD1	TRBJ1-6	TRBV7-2	CASTLGGTGGTPLHF	TGTGCCAGCACCCTAGGGGGGACAGGGGGGACACCCCTCCACTTT
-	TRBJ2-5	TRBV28	CASRRTRDETQYF	TGTGCCAGCAGGAGGACAAGGGACGAGACCCAGTACTTC